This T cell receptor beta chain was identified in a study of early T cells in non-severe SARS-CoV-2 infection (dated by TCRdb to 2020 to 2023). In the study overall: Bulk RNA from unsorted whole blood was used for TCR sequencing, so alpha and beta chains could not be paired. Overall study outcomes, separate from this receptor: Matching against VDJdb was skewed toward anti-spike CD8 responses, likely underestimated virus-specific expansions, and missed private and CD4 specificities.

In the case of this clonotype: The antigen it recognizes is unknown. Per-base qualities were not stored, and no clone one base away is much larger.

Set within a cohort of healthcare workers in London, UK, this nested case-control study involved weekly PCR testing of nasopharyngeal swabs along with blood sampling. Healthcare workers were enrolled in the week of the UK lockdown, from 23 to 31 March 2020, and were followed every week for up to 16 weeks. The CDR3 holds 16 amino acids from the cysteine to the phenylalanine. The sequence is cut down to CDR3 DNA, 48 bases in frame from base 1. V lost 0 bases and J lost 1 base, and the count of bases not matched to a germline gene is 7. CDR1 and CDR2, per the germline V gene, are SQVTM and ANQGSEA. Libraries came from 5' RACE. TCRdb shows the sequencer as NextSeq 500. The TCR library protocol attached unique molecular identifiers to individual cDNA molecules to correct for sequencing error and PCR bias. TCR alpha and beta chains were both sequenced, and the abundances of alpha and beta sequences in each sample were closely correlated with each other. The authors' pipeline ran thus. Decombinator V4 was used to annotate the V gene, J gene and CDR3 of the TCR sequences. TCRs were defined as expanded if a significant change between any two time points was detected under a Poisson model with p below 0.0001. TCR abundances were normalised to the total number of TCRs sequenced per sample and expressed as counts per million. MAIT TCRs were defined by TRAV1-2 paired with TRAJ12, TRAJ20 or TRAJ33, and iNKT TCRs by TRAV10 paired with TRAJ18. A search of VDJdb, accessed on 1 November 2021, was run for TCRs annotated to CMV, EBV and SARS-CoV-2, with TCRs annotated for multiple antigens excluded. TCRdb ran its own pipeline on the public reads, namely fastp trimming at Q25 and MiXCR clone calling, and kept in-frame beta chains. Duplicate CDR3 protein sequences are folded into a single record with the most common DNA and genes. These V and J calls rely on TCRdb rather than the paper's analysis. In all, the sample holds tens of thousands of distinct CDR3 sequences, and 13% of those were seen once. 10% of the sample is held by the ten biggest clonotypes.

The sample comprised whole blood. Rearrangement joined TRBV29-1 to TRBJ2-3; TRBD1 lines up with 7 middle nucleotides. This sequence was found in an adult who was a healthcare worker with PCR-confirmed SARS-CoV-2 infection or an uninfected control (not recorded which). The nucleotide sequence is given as TGCAGCGTTGAAGATCCTAGGGGGCCCGGCACAGATACGCAGTATTTT. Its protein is CSVEDPRGPGTDTQYF.